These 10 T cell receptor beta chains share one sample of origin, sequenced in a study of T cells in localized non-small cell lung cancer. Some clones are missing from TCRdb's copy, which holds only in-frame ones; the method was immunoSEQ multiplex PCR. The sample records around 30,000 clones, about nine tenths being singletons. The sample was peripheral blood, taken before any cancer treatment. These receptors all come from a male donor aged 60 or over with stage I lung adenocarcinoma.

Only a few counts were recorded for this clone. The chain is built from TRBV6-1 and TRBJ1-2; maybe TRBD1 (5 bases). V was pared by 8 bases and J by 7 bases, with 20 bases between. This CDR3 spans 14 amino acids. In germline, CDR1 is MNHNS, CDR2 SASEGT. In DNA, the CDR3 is TGTGCCAGCCCCGACGGGGGGGGAGCCTTTGGCTACACCTTC. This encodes CASPDGGGAFGYTF.

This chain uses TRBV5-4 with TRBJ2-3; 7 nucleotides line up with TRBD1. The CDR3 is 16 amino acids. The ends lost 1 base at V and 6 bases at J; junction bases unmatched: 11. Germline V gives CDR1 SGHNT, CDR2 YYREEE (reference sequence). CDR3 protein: CASSLQGVTKTDTQYF. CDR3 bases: TGTGCCAGCAGCTTGCAGGGGGTTACTAAGACGGATACGCAGTATTTT.

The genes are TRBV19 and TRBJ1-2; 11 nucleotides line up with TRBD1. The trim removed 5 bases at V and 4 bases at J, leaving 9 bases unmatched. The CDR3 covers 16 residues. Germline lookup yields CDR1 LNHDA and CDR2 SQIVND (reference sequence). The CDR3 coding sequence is TGTGCCAGTAGTGTGGGACAGGGGGTTCCCCTCTATGGCTACACCTTC. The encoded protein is CASSVGQGVPLYGYTF.

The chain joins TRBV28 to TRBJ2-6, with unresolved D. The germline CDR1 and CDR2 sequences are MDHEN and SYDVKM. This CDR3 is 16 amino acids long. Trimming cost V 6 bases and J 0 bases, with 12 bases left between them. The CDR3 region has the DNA TGTGCCAGCAGCCTTATAGGAAGCTCTGGGGCCAACGTCCTGACTTTC. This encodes CASSLIGSSGANVLTF.

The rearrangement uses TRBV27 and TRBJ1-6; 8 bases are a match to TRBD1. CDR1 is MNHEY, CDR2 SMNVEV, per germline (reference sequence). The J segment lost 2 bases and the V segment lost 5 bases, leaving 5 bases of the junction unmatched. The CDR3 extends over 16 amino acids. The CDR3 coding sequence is TGTGCCAGCAGTCGGACAGGGACGACCTATAATTCACCCCTCCACTTT. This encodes CASSRTGTTYNSPLHF.

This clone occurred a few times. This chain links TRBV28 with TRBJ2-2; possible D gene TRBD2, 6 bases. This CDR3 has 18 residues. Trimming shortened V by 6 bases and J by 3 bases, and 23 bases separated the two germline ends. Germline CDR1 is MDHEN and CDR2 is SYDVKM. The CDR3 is CASRAGRRRLEDTGELFF. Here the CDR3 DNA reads TGTGCCAGCAGGGCCGGACGTAGACGACTAGAGGACACCGGGGAGCTGTTTTTT.

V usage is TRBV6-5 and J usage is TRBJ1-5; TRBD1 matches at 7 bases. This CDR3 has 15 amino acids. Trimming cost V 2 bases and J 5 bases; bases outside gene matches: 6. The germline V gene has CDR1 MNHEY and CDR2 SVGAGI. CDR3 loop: CASSYGRGGDQPQHF. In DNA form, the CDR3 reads TGTGCCAGCAGTTACGGCAGGGGGGGAGATCAGCCCCAGCATTTT.

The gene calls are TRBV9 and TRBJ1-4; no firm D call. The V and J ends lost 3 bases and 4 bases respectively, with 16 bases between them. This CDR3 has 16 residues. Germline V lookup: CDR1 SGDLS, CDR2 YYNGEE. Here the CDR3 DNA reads TGTGCCAGCAGCGGCGGTCACACTAATTATAATGAAAAACTGTTTTTT. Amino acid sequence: CASSGGHTNYNEKLFF.

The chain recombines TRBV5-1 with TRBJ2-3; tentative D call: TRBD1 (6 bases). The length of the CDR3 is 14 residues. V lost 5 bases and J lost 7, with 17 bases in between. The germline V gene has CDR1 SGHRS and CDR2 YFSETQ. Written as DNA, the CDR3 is TGCGCCAGCAGTCTAAGACAGGATCCACATACGCAGTATTTT. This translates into CASSLRQDPHTQYF.

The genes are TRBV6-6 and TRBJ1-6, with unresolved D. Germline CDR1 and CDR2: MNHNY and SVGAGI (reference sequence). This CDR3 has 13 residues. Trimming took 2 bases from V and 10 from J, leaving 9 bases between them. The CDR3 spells CASSYDGGSPLHF. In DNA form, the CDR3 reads TGTGCCAGCAGTTACGACGGTGGATCACCCCTCCACTTT.